This entry describes one TCR beta chain. Together with a sample-barcoded 5' primer, a J-beta primer mix was included in a second PCR lasting about 7 to 11 cycles. TCRdb used MiXCR to reprocess the 5' RACE reads, holding one entry per CDR3 protein. This sample has approximately 2,000,000 distinct CDR3 sequences, with roughly two fifths found just once. These data belong to a study of blood T cells in healthy people across ages. Isolating PBMCs gave at least 6.5 million of these cells per sample. V lost 7 bases, J lost 2 bases, and 5 bases stayed unmatched. There are 15 residues in the CDR3. CDR1 and CDR2 (germline): MNHEY, SVGEGT.

This rearrangement joins TRBV6-2 or TRBV6-3 to TRBJ2-1; 10 bases line up with TRBD2. Specimen: blood. This clonotype originated in a human donor in good health. This CDR3 reads CASNPLAGAYNEQFF. Here the CDR3 DNA reads TGTGCCAGCAACCCGCTAGCGGGGGCCTACAATGAGCAGTTCTTC.